The 15 T cell receptor beta chains listed next were all sequenced from one sample in a study of blood T cell repertoires in COVID-19. Profiling relied on immunoSEQ multiplex PCR, and the TCRdb table lists in-frame clones only, not all of them. This table has about 490,000 clones, 80% to 90% appearing once. The sample consisted of peripheral blood. These receptors originate from a human donor in a cohort sampled during active COVID-19.

The J gene is TRBJ2-2, the V gene TRBV28; 11 bases align to TRBD1. Germline CDR1 and CDR2: MDHEN and SYDVKM. This CDR3 has 16 amino acids. J gave up 4 bases and V 5 bases, and 6 bases lay outside the gene matches. This chain's CDR3 is CASSGQGAGSTGELFF. In DNA, the CDR3 is TGTGCCAGCAGTGGACAGGGGGCGGGGAGCACCGGGGAGCTGTTTTTT.

J is TRBJ2-4 and V is TRBV7-9; no reliable D call. The germline gives CDR1 SEHNR, CDR2 FQNEAQ (reference sequence). Trimming shortened V by 5 bases and J by 9 bases, and 14 bases separated the two germline ends. This CDR3 spans 13 amino acids. The CDR3 region has the DNA TGTGCCAGCAGCATATACCCCCCCAGCATTCAGTACTTC. Protein: CASSIYPPSIQYF. Variable domain in full (rest from reference TRBV7-9 and TRBJ2-4): DTGVSQNPRHKITKRGQNVTFRCDPISEHNRLYWYRQTLGQGPEFLTYFQNEAQLEKSRLLSDRFSAERPKGSFSTLEIQRTEQGDSAMYLCASSIYPPSIQYFGAGTRLSVL.

The chain links TRBV7-9 to TRBJ2-5; 7 nucleotides match TRBD1. The CDR3 contains 15 residues. V shed 3 bases and J 5 bases; nucleotides not matched to a gene: 9. Germline V gene lookup returns CDR1 SEHNR and CDR2 FQNEAQ (reference sequence). CDR3 region: CASSFSITGEETQYF. The CDR3 nucleotides are TGTGCCAGCAGCTTCTCCATTACAGGGGAGGAGACCCAGTACTTC.

The chain couples TRBV5-6 to TRBJ1-2; no firm D call. Germline CDR1 reads SGHDT; CDR2 reads YYEEEE. Deletions cut 4 bases from V and 0 bases from J, with 16 bases between. This CDR3 region has 16 residues. The DNA of the CDR3 is TGTGCCAGCAGCGACGACGCGGCAGACGCTAACTATGGCTACACCTTC. Translating gives CASSDDAADANYGYTF.

J is TRBJ1-5 and V is TRBV7-2, with TRBD1 matching over 7 bases. The CDR3 loop spans 16 amino acids. Per germline, CDR1 SGHTA and CDR2 FQGNSA. Trimming took 1 base from V and 2 from J; bases not matched to a gene: 5. As DNA, the CDR3 is TGTGCCAGCAGCTTAGTTCTCGGACAGGGCAATCAGCCCCAGCATTTT. It specifies CASSLVLGQGNQPQHF.

CDR3 sequence: CASSLTSGTTGELFF. In nucleotides, the CDR3 is TGTGCCAGCAGCTTAACTAGCGGGACCACCGGGGAGCTGTTTTTT. This chain links TRBV7-9 with TRBJ2-2; 10 nucleotides align to TRBD2. There are 15 residues in the CDR3. Germline assignment: CDR1 SEHNR and CDR2 FQNEAQ (reference sequence). Trimming removed 2 bases from V and 4 bases from J; junction bases left unmatched: 1.

V and J are TRBV28 and TRBJ2-3; TRBD2 matches 7 bases. The CDR3 contains 14 residues. V dropped 10 bases and J dropped 0; count of bases not matched to a gene: 7. The germline V gene encodes CDR1 MDHEN and CDR2 SYDVKM. The CDR3 bases are TGTGCCACCAAGCGGGACGCTAGCACAGATACGCAGTATTTT. Amino acid sequence: CATKRDASTDTQYF. Looking up the rest from reference TRBV28 and TRBJ2-3 gives the full variable domain: DVKVTQSSRYLVKRTGEKVFLECVQDMDHENMFWYRQDPGLGLRLIYFSYDVKMKEKGDIPEGYSVSREKKERFSLILESASTNQTSMYLCATKRDASTDTQYFGPGTRLTVL.

The CDR3 bases are TGTAACGGGGGACAGGGGTTCTCCTATAATTCACCCCTCCACTTT. This sequence encodes CNGGQGFSYNSPLHF. This sequence joins TRBV24-1 and TRBJ1-6; 10 bases are shared with TRBD1. Germline CDR1 is KGHDR and CDR2 is SFDVKD. The CDR3 consists of 15 residues.

The chain is built from TRBV3-1 (or the pseudogene TRBV3-2) and TRBJ2-2, with TRBD2 identical over 13 bases. CDR3 length: 16 residues. Trimming at V came to 6 bases and at J to 4 bases, leaving 5 bases not matched to a gene. The germline V gene has CDR1 LGHDT and CDR2 YNNKEL (reference sequence). Written as DNA, the CDR3 is TGTGCCAGCAGTCCCGGACTAGCGGGAGCCACCGGGGAGCTGTTTTTT. Translation gives CASSPGLAGATGELFF.

The V gene is TRBV13, the J gene TRBJ2-7; perhaps TRBD1 as D (6 bases). The CDR3 extends over 16 amino acids. Deletions cut 1 base from V and 5 bases from J, with 18 bases between. Germline V gene data show CDR1 as PRHDT and CDR2 as FYEKMQ (reference sequence). The CDR3 loop reads CASSLAKPGQGDEQYF. CDR3 DNA sequence: TGTGCCAGCAGCTTAGCCAAACCGGGACAAGGAGACGAGCAGTACTTC.

A note on this clone: Other DNA sequences from this sample encode an identical CDR3 as well. This chain uses TRBV18 with TRBJ1-1; D gene uncertain. Germline V gives CDR1 KGHSH, CDR2 LQKENI. The V end was cut by 0 bases, the J end by 0 bases, with 5 bases between. CDR3 length: 14 residues. The CDR3 spells CASSPPSMNTEAFF. DNA for the CDR3: TGTGCCAGCTCACCACCAAGCATGAACACTGAAGCTTTCTTT.

The genes are TRBV11-2 and TRBJ2-7, with 8 bases lining up with TRBD2. Trimming took 4 bases from V and 7 from J; bases not matched to a gene: 6. Looked up from germline, CDR1 is SGHAT and CDR2 is FQNNGV. The CDR3 length is 13 residues. DNA of the CDR3: TGTGCCAGCAGCTCCAGGACTAGCAAAGAGCAGTACTTC. This encodes CASSSRTSKEQYF.

This clone has just a few counts. The gene calls are TRBV6-5 and TRBJ1-6; weak D call: TRBD1 (6 bases). The CDR3 extends over 14 amino acids. V gave up 9 bases and J gave up 7 bases, with 16 bases separating them. CDR1 and CDR2 (germline): MNHEY, SVGAGI. CDR3 in DNA: TGTGCCAGTTGGAGGGGGGGCACAAATTCACCCCTCCACTTT. It encodes CASWRGGTNSPLHF.

The chain joins TRBV11-2 to TRBJ1-1; no reliable D call. Per the germline V gene, CDR1 is SGHAT and CDR2 is FQNNGV. This CDR3 has 11 amino acids. Between the trimmed V and J ends, which lost 2 bases and 11 bases, there was a span of 9 bases. The CDR3 DNA follows: TGTGCCAGCAGCTTAACCAGGTCCGCTTTCTTT. This sequence encodes CASSLTRSAFF.

The chain employs TRBV19 and TRBJ2-6; tentative D call: TRBD2 (5 bases). CDR1 LNHDA and CDR2 SQIVND come from the germline V gene (reference sequence). There are 19 residues in the CDR3. The ends were cut back, 4 bases at V and 0 bases at J, with 19 bases in the middle. In DNA, the CDR3 is TGTGCCAGTAGTAACGGGATTCTCTTTTTCAACTCTGGGGCCAACGTCCTGACTTTC. The encoded protein is CASSNGILFFNSGANVLTF.